This T cell receptor beta chain was observed in a study of control samples from healthy donors and cancer patients. Trimming left V 4 bases short and J 3 bases short, with 11 bases between. Germline V CDR1 and CDR2: SGHDT, YYEEEE. CDR3 size: 13 residues. Assay used: immunoSEQ multiplex PCR; TCRdb lists only in-frame clones, some missing. In the table there are around 92,000 clones, almost 85% of which are singletons. The genes are TRBV5-6 and TRBJ2-7; a possible D gene is TRBD2 (5 bases). The sample consisted of blood. The clonotype originates from a man aged 60 to 75 in good health. The CDR3 protein is CASSNTRFYEQYF. The CDR3 coding sequence is TGTGCCAGCAGCAACACTAGGTTCTACGAGCAGTACTTC.